This TCR beta chain was observed in a study of beta chain features in type 1 diabetes. Study-level results: TCRB CDR3s were moderately but significantly shorter in Type 1 diabetes patients in all four CD4+ subsets.

The investigators reverse transcribed all of the isolated RNA, so they sequenced expressed TCRB transcripts. The protocol was immunoSEQ multiplex PCR, while the TCRdb copy is restricted to in-frame clones and leaves out a portion. The data hold about 44,000 clones, with roughly 70% observed a single time. There are a few counts of this clone. Its specificity is not known. J gave up 7 bases and V 5 bases, and 9 bases lay outside the gene matches. The CDR3 sequence is 16 residues long. The germline gives CDR1 MNHNY, CDR2 SVGAGI (reference sequence). The authors took one heparinised blood draw, averaging roughly 120 mL, from each donor. Sort purity for all populations was recorded as exceeding 98%.

This receptor was taken from a woman aged 18-29 years with type 1 diabetes. This chain uses TRBV6-6 with TRBJ2-7, with 15 positions matching TRBD2. Sequencing input: Tregs from blood. Here the CDR3 reads CASSPGGLAGGFEQYF. CDR3 in DNA: TGTGCCAGCAGTCCCGGGGGACTAGCGGGGGGTTTTGAGCAGTACTTC.